Following are 13 T cell receptor beta chains from one sample sequenced in a study of shared clonotypes between healthy human individuals. The repertoire was sequenced with immunoSEQ multiplex PCR; TCRdb's copy has only in-frame clones and lacks some. The sample lists hundreds of thousands of clones; around three quarters were seen once. Sequencing was done on a sample of PBMCs. The source is a woman between 40 and 55 years old in good health. Some clones in this sample may be carry-over from other donors' samples.

This clone was counted a single time. The chain has TRBV19 and TRBJ2-5; 9 positions agree with TRBD2. J was trimmed by 8 bases and V by 5 bases; bases with no gene match: 18. CDR3 size: 17 residues. Germline CDR1 LNHDA, CDR2 SQIVND (reference sequence). The CDR3 DNA sequence: TGTGCCAGTAGTCCTCAGACTAGCGGCAATAGCGTGGGAACCCAGTACTTC. This gives the protein CASSPQTSGNSVGTQYF.

Details on this clone: One junction end does not reproduce the germline sequence, and a read error may be involved. CDR3 in DNA: TGTGCCAGCAGCTTGGGACCCCTTCAGACCTTC. Translation gives CASSLGPLQTF. This chain uses TRBV5-4 with TRBJ2-7; D not certain. This CDR3 spans 11 amino acids. Germline CDR1 SGHNT, CDR2 YYREEE (reference sequence).

The J gene is TRBJ1-2, the V gene TRBV28, with a possible D match to TRBD1 (5 bases). Germline CDR1 and CDR2: MDHEN and SYDVKM. Deletions cut 3 bases from V and 2 bases from J, with 10 bases between. The CDR3 totals 14 residues. CDR3 protein: CASSFGATNYGYTF. The CDR3, as DNA: TGTGCCAGCAGTTTCGGGGCGACAAACTATGGCTACACCTTC.

The chain has TRBV7-8 and TRBJ1-1; the D is unclear. V was cut by 5 bases and J by 0 bases, with 10 bases left in between. The germline V gene encodes CDR1 SGHVS and CDR2 FQNEAQ. The CDR3 spans 14 residues. CDR3 sequence reads: CASSRTTVNTEAFF. The DNA for the CDR3 is TGTGCCAGCAGCCGGACTACAGTGAACACTGAAGCTTTCTTT.

The chain carries TRBV21-1 and TRBJ2-7; the D segment call TRBD1 is taken from the table without a DNA check. TRBV21-1 represents a pseudogene. This CDR3 is 17 amino acids long. Here the CDR3 reads CASSSGVVGRGLYEQYF. The CDR3 bases are TGTGCCAGCAGCTCAGGAGTCGTCGGCAGGGGGCTTTACGAGCAGTACTTC.

The chain links TRBV18 to TRBJ2-4; D possibly matches TRBD1 or TRBD2 (7 bases each). CDR1 and CDR2 (germline): KGHSH, LQKENI. CDR3 length: 14 residues. The V and J ends lost 1 base and 9 bases respectively, with 13 bases between them. The CDR3 region is CASSPQTGEGIQYF. The DNA for the CDR3 is TGTGCCAGCTCACCACAAACAGGGGAGGGCATTCAGTACTTC.

This clone was observed a handful of times. A read error is likely here: a far larger clone is one base away. This sample includes further DNA sequences coding for the same CDR3. This chain joins TRBV29-1 and TRBJ1-2; no reliable D call. This CDR3 is built from 11 residues. The V gene lost 7 bases and the J gene lost 4 bases, with 10 bases spanning the gap. CDR1 and CDR2 from the germline V gene are SQVTM and ANQGSEA. This CDR3 reads CSESSSYGYTF. In DNA, the CDR3 is TGCAGCGAGTCCTCAAGCTATGGCTACACCTTC.

Regarding this clone: A read error is likely here: a far larger clone is one base away. The same CDR3 is also encoded by other DNA sequences in this sample. The V gene is TRBV2, the J gene TRBJ2-2; possibly TRBD1 for D (5 bases). V was clipped by 6 bases and J by 8 bases, with 16 bases between them. The germline V gene encodes CDR1 SNHLY and CDR2 FYNNEI. The CDR3 sequence is 14 residues long. CDR3 nucleotides: TGTGCCAGCAGCCCGTTGACAGTCACTGGGGAGCTGTTTTTT. This gives the protein CASSPLTVTGELFF.

Remarks on this clone: A read error likely explains this, since a far larger clone differs by one base. Other nucleotide sequences from this sample produce the same CDR3. The chain employs TRBV6-5 and TRBJ1-1; TRBD1 matches at 7 bases. CDR1 is MNHEY and CDR2 is SVGAGI in the germline V gene. Trimming cost V 6 bases and J 5 bases; bases outside gene matches: 3. The CDR3 contains 12 residues. CDR3 in amino acids: CASSTGETEAFF. Written as DNA, the CDR3 is TGTGCCAGCAGCACAGGGGAGACTGAAGCTTTCTTT.

The chain joins TRBV7-2 to TRBJ2-7, with TRBD2 identical over 10 bases. Germline V lookup: CDR1 SGHTA, CDR2 FQGNSA. V lost 4 bases and J lost 2; bases outside the gene matches: 2. The CDR3 is 14 residues long. CDR3 nucleotide sequence: TGTGCCAGCAGCTCGACTAGCGGGCCCTACGAGCAGTACTTC. It encodes CASSSTSGPYEQYF.

The rearrangement links TRBV30 to TRBJ1-1; D ambiguous. V lost 1 base, J lost 1 base, and 7 bases lay in between. The CDR3 covers 13 residues. Germline loops: CDR1 GTSNPN, CDR2 SVGIG (reference sequence). The CDR3 DNA reads as TGTGCCTGGAGTGCGGGTCCGAACACTGAAGCTTTCTTT. Encoded protein: CAWSAGPNTEAFF.

The rearrangement uses TRBV5-1 and TRBJ1-1; possibly TRBD1 for D (6 bases). The CDR3 has 13 residues. The germline gives CDR1 SGHRS, CDR2 YFSETQ. The germline V and J ends were trimmed by 4 bases and 6 bases, with 13 bases remaining between them. CDR3 DNA sequence: TGCGCCAGCAGCCAACAACAGGGAGCTGAAGCTTTCTTT. Its translation: CASSQQQGAEAFF.

V usage is TRBV6-6 and J usage is TRBJ1-5; possibly TRBD1 for D (6 bases). This CDR3 spans 12 amino acids. Germline assignment: CDR1 MNHNY and CDR2 SVGAGI (reference sequence). Trimming pared 6 bases from V and 12 bases from J, leaving 15 bases between. As DNA, the CDR3 is TGTGCCAGCAGGACAGGACAGTCGCTCCAGCATTTT. It specifies CASRTGQSLQHF.